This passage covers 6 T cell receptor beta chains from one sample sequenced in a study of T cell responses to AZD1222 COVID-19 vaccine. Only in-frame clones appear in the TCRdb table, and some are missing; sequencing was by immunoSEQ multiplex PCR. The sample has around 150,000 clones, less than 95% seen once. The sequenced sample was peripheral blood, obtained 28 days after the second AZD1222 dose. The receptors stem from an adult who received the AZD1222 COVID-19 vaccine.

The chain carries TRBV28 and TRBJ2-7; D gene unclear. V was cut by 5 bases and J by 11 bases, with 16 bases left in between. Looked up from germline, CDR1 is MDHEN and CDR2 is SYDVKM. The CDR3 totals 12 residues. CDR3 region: CASSTPPGRKYF. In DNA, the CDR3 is TGTGCCAGCAGTACCCCCCCAGGCCGAAAGTACTTC.

CDR3 amino acids: CASRAGRNEKLFF. The CDR3 DNA is TGTGCCAGCAGGGCAGGGAGGAATGAAAAACTGTTTTTT. V gene TRBV6-5 combines with J gene TRBJ1-4; D possibly corresponds to TRBD1 (5 bases). Germline V CDR1 and CDR2: MNHEY, SVGAGI. Trimming left V 6 bases short and J 5 bases short, with 10 bases between. The CDR3 is 13 amino acids.

CDR3 residues: CASSVAGQGIYGYTF. The DNA for the CDR3 is TGTGCCAGCTCAGTTGCGGGACAGGGGATCTATGGCTACACCTTC. The J gene is TRBJ1-2, the V gene TRBV6-5; 10 positions match TRBD1. The CDR3 has 15 residues. Germline V lookup: CDR1 MNHEY, CDR2 SVGAGI. V trimming: 8 bases; J trimming: 4 bases; junction bases outside the gene matches: 10.

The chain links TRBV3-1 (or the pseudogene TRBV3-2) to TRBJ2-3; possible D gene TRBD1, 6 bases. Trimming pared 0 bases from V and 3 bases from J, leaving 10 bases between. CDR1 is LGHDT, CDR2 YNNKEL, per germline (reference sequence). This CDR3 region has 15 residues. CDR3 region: CASSQDPRGTDTQYF. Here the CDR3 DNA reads TGTGCCAGCAGCCAAGATCCGAGGGGGACAGATACGCAGTATTTT.

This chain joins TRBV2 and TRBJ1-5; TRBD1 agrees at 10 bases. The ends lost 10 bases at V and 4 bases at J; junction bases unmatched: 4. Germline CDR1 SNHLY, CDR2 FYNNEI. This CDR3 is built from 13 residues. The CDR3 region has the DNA TGTGCCACAGCGGGACAGGGGAATCAGCCCCAGCATTTT. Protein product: CATAGQGNQPQHF. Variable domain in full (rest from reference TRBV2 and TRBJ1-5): EPEVTQTPSHQVTQMGQEVILRCVPISNHLYFYWYRQILGQKVEFLVSFYNNEISEKSEIFDDQFSVERPDGSNFTLKIRSTKLEDSAMYFCATAGQGNQPQHFGDGTRLSIL.

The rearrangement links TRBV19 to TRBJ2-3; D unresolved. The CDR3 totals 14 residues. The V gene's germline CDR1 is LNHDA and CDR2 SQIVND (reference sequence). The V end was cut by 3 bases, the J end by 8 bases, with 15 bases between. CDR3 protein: CASSIQSAAGTQYF. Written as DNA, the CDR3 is TGTGCCAGTAGTATTCAATCGGCAGCAGGTACGCAGTATTTT.